These 10 T cell receptor beta chains were all obtained from the same sample, sequenced in a study of T-cell memory formation after mild COVID-19 (TCRdb year 2021). Receptor amplification or capture employed 5' RACE. The instrument was an Illumina NovaSeq 6000. Using fastp at Q25 and MiXCR, TCRdb reprocessed the public reads and kept productive beta chains. Entries are consolidated by CDR3 protein sequence, retaining the most common genes and DNA. This sample holds about 140,000 distinct CDR3 sequences; 13% to 15% were observed only once. About 26% of the sample lies in the top ten. The sample was PBMCs or a T cell subset sorted from them (not recorded which). Receptors were obtained from an adult woman who had mild COVID-19 (a few samples of this study predate the infection). The sample titles of this study are shuffled in the database, so cell type and time point are left out; the donor was told from shared clones.

This clonotype was seen many times. Germline is not matched at one junction end, which may reflect a read error. This sequence joins TRBV7-7 and TRBJ2-1, with 8 positions matching TRBD2. This CDR3 is built from 15 residues. From germline, CDR1 is SSHAT and CDR2 FNYEAQ (reference sequence). CDR3: CASSPLVGRDNEQFF. CDR3 DNA sequence: TGTGCTAGCAGCCCCCTTGTCGGGAGGGACAATGAGCAGTTCTTC.

This chain's CDR3 is CASSLMTGGYYEQYF. The CDR3 bases are TGTGCCAGCAGTTTAATGACAGGGGGCTACTACGAGCAGTACTTC. The chain joins TRBV27 to TRBJ2-7, with TRBD1 matching over 10 bases. V was pared by 2 bases and J by 3 bases, with 4 bases of the junction left unmatched. This CDR3 has 15 amino acids. Germline lookup yields CDR1 MNHEY and CDR2 SMNVEV (reference sequence).

This rearrangement joins TRBV7-6 to TRBJ1-3; weak D call: TRBD1 (5 bases). Germline lookup yields CDR1 SGHVS and CDR2 FNYEAQ. This CDR3 spans 17 amino acids. V was cut by 5 bases and J by 0 bases, with 17 bases left in between. CDR3 sequence: CASSPRGGNPSGNTIYF. The CDR3 coding sequence is TGTGCCAGCAGCCCCCGGGGGGGTAACCCCTCTGGAAACACCATATATTTT.

V usage is TRBV4-1 and J usage is TRBJ2-1, with TRBD2 matching over 11 bases. This CDR3 spans 15 amino acids. Germline V gives CDR1 MGHRA, CDR2 YSYEKL. V was clipped by 3 bases and J by 7 bases; unmatched bases: 5. CDR3 loop: CASSQVGTSGNEQFF. Written as DNA, the CDR3 is TGCGCCAGCAGCCAGGTAGGGACTAGCGGAAATGAGCAGTTCTTC.

The chain recombines TRBV7-6 with TRBJ2-2, with 14 positions matching TRBD2. This CDR3 is built from 18 residues. CDR1 and CDR2 from the germline V gene are SGHVS and FNYEAQ. Trimming took 5 bases from V and 6 from J; bases not matched to a gene: 11. The CDR3 loop is CASSPGLAGGSVPGELFF. The CDR3 DNA sequence: TGTGCCAGCAGCCCCGGACTAGCGGGGGGATCAGTCCCCGGGGAGCTGTTTTTT.

This clonotype has more than one count but fewer than ten. V and J are TRBV27 and TRBJ2-2; no clear D. Trimming pared 4 bases from V and 0 bases from J, leaving 6 bases between. In germline, CDR1 is MNHEY, CDR2 SMNVEV (reference sequence). The CDR3 loop spans 14 amino acids. The CDR3 protein is CASSWQANTGELFF. The CDR3 nucleotides are TGTGCCAGCAGTTGGCAGGCGAACACCGGGGAGCTGTTTTTT.

The table lists this clonotype with many counts. V gene TRBV4-3 combines with J gene TRBJ2-1; D might be TRBD2 (6 bases). Germline lookup yields CDR1 LGHNA and CDR2 YSLEER. This CDR3 contains 14 residues. V lost 3 bases, J lost 7 bases, and 13 bases lay in between. The CDR3 protein is CASSQLALANEQFF. The CDR3 region has the DNA TGCGCCAGCAGCCAGCTCGCACTAGCAAATGAGCAGTTCTTC.

V usage is TRBV11-2 and J usage is TRBJ2-5, with a possible D match to TRBD1 (6 bases). Deletions cut 3 bases from V and 2 bases from J, with 13 bases between. From germline, CDR1 is SGHAT and CDR2 FQNNGV. This CDR3 region has 15 residues. The CDR3 DNA reads as TGTGCCAGCAGCTTTAATACAGGGAAACAAGAGACCCAGTACTTC. It is translated as CASSFNTGKQETQYF.

This clonotype showed up just a few times. This rearrangement joins TRBV27 to TRBJ1-1, with 7 bases identical to TRBD1. Germline V gene lookup returns CDR1 MNHEY and CDR2 SMNVEV (reference sequence). Germline trimming cut 1 base from V and 12 bases from J; bases unmatched to any gene: 8. This CDR3 has 13 amino acids. CDR3 region: CASSLFGGQFTFF. The CDR3 DNA reads as TGTGCCAGCAGTTTATTCGGGGGACAGTTCACTTTCTTT.

The chain has TRBV4-1 and TRBJ2-1, with D tentatively TRBD1 or TRBD2 (6 bases each). V lost 4 bases and J 3 bases, leaving 10 bases between the germline ends. The length of the CDR3 is 14 residues. The germline CDR1 and CDR2 sequences are MGHRA and YSYEKL. As DNA, the CDR3 is TGCGCCAGCAGCCGAGAGGGGGGCTACAATGAGCAGTTCTTC. Translated: CASSREGGYNEQFF.